The clone carrying this T cell receptor beta chain appeared many times. TCRdb re-called the multiplex PCR reads with MiXCR, one entry per CDR3 protein. The table lists about 89,000 distinct CDR3 sequences, approximately 28% of them singletons. The record originates from a study of breast tumors, draining lymph nodes, adjacent tissues. Samples came from axillary lymph nodes draining the breast cancer. V lost 4 bases and J 8 bases, leaving 9 bases between the germline ends. The CDR3 runs 12 residues. Germline-derived CDR1 and CDR2 are SGHAT and FQNNGV. The V gene is TRBV11-2, the J gene TRBJ2-1; tentatively, D is TRBD2 (6 bases). This TCR was recovered from a female donor with breast cancer. Some clones in this sample may be carry-over from other donors' samples. What was sequenced was axillary lymph node tissue. CDR3 DNA sequence: TGTGCCAGCAGCTCGGGGGAGGATGAGCAGTTCTTC. Amino acids: CASSSGEDEQFF.